The next 26 T cell receptor beta chains were all read from a single sample in a study of blood T cells in healthy people across ages. A second about 7 to 11 cycle PCR used barcoded and J-beta primers. TCRdb re-analysed the 5' RACE reads in MiXCR, keeping a single row per CDR3 protein. This sample carries over 950,000 distinct CDR3 sequences, around two fifths of them seen once, and the ten largest clones take about an eighth. The specimen was blood. These receptors came from a man younger than 35 in good health.

This sequence joins TRBV12-3 or TRBV12-4 and TRBJ2-6; D ambiguous. CDR3 length: 15 residues. V was shortened by 6 bases and J by 1 base, with 10 bases between the two germline ends. Here the CDR3 DNA reads TGTGCCAGCAGCTCGCGTACTTCTGGGGCCAACGTCCTGACTTTC. Its protein is CASSSRTSGANVLTF.

V is TRBV10-3 and J is TRBJ1-1; maybe TRBD1 (6 bases). The CDR3 runs 14 residues. Trimming shortened V by 6 bases and J by 8 bases, and 19 bases separated the two germline ends. The germline CDR1 and CDR2 sequences are ENHRY and SYGVKD. CDR3 nucleotide sequence: TGTGCCATCAGCCAGACACAGGGCTCGGGCGAAGCTTTCTTT. This translates into CAISQTQGSGEAFF.

This clonotype was counted a few times. This chain links TRBV6-5 with TRBJ2-3, with 9 bases fitting TRBD1. Germline CDR1 is MNHEY and CDR2 is SVGAGI. The ends lost 11 bases at V and 4 bases at J; junction bases unmatched: 7. The CDR3 extends over 13 amino acids. CDR3 sequence (DNA): TGTGCCTGCCGGGACAGGGTCCCAGATACGCAGTATTTT. It encodes CACRDRVPDTQYF.

As concerns this clonotype: A much larger clone is a single base away; this may be a read error. This chain connects TRBV18 to TRBJ1-2; D uncertain. Germline V gene lookup returns CDR1 KGHSH and CDR2 LQKENI. This CDR3 comprises 12 residues. In nucleotides, the CDR3 is TGTGCCAGCGCACCGCAGAGCTATGGCTACACCTTC. It is translated as CASAPQSYGYTF.

The V gene is TRBV12-3 or TRBV12-4, the J gene TRBJ2-1; D may be TRBD1 or TRBD2 (5 bases each). Trimming took off 4 bases at V and 7 bases at J, with 14 bases between the two ends. The CDR3 runs 14 residues. The CDR3 coding sequence is TGTGCCAGCAGTTCCGGTCGGGGCGCGAATGAGCAGTTCTTC. Residues: CASSSGRGANEQFF.

This clonotype was counted ten times or more. The gene calls are TRBV7-2 and TRBJ2-3, with D unclear. Trimming pared 2 bases from V and 0 bases from J, leaving 6 bases between. Germline V gives CDR1 SGHTA, CDR2 FQGNSA. The CDR3 runs 14 residues. DNA for the CDR3: TGTGCCAGCAGCTTAACGGCCAGCACAGATACGCAGTATTTT. This translates into CASSLTASTDTQYF.

A few counts support this clonotype. The CDR3 DNA reads as TGTGCCAGCAGTTTCAACGACAGGGGGGTGGGCAATCAGCCCCAGCATTTT. It codes for CASSFNDRGVGNQPQHF. This rearrangement joins TRBV7-2 to TRBJ1-5, with 9 bases aligning to TRBD1. The CDR3 runs 17 residues. The trim removed 6 bases at V and 2 bases at J, leaving 11 bases unmatched. The germline CDR1 and CDR2 sequences are SGHTA and FQGNSA.

The CDR3 bases are TGCAGTGCGAAGCGGACAGGGGCGACAGATACGCAGTATTTT. Protein sequence: CSAKRTGATDTQYF. The chain joins TRBV20-1 to TRBJ2-3; 9 bases align to TRBD1. This CDR3 has 14 amino acids. The ends lost 6 bases at V and 3 bases at J; junction bases unmatched: 7. The germline CDR1 and CDR2 sequences are DFQATT and SNEGSKA (reference sequence).

The V gene is TRBV21-1, the J gene TRBJ2-3; the D call TRBD2 from the table was never checked on the DNA. TRBV21-1 is a documented pseudogene. The CDR3 is 17 amino acids. CDR3 protein: CASSKARRGGGPDTQYF. Written as DNA, the CDR3 is TGTGCCAGCAGCAAGGCGCGGCGGGGAGGGGGCCCAGATACGCAGTATTTT.

This clonotype was found a few times. V usage is TRBV2 and J usage is TRBJ1-4, with 7 nucleotides matching TRBD1. Trimming at V came to 7 bases and at J to 2 bases, leaving 4 bases not matched to a gene. Germline V gene data show CDR1 as SNHLY and CDR2 as FYNNEI. The CDR3 is 14 amino acids. Here the CDR3 reads CASIRDSTNEKLFF. The CDR3 DNA reads TGTGCCAGCATTAGGGACAGCACTAATGAAAAACTGTTTTTT.

CDR3 loop: CASSLYSSEETQYF. The CDR3 coding sequence is TGCGCCAGCAGCTTGTACTCCTCAGAAGAGACCCAGTACTTC. The rearrangement joins TRBV5-1 to TRBJ2-5; D not certain. CDR1 and CDR2 from the germline V gene are SGHRS and YFSETQ. CDR3 size: 14 residues. Trimming stripped 1 base from V and 3 bases from J, with 10 bases between.

Concerning this clonotype itself: This clone may be a read error of a much larger clone one base away. The V call is TRBV29-1, the J call TRBJ2-3; D is possibly TRBD2 (6 bases). Trimming took 6 bases from V and 4 from J, leaving 17 bases between them. CDR1 is SQVTM and CDR2 is ANQGSEA in the germline V gene. The CDR3 covers 14 residues. The CDR3 here is CSVRLEDYADTQYF. CDR3 in DNA: TGCAGCGTACGACTAGAGGACTACGCAGATACGCAGTATTTT.

A single count supports this clonotype. The chain carries TRBV30 and TRBJ2-5; a possible D gene is TRBD1 (6 bases). The CDR3 has 12 residues. Trimming took 5 bases from V and 11 from J, leaving 18 bases between them. CDR1 and CDR2 (germline): GTSNPN, SVGIG (reference sequence). DNA for the CDR3: TGTGCCTGGCGGACAGAATACAATGAGCAGTACTTC. Amino acid sequence: CAWRTEYNEQYF.

This clonotype showed up just a few times. CDR3 DNA sequence: TGTGCCAGCAGTTTTCAGCAGGCCGCCTACAATGAGCAGTTCTTC. Translating gives CASSFQQAAYNEQFF. The V gene is TRBV27, the J gene TRBJ2-1; D not certain. Germline V gene data show CDR1 as MNHEY and CDR2 as SMNVEV (reference sequence). The length of the CDR3 is 15 residues. V dropped 3 bases and J dropped 2 bases, with 11 bases sitting between them.

This rearrangement joins TRBV20-1 to TRBJ1-6; 7 nucleotides agree with TRBD1. CDR1 is DFQATT, CDR2 SNEGSKA, per germline (reference sequence). Trimming cost V 2 bases and J 7 bases; bases outside gene matches: 8. The CDR3 loop spans 15 amino acids. In DNA, the CDR3 is TGCAGTGCTAGAACGGGACAGCAGATCAATTCACCCCTCCACTTT. Protein product: CSARTGQQINSPLHF.

The chain couples TRBV5-1 to TRBJ2-5, with a tentative D call TRBD2 (5 bases). With 0 bases removed from V and 5 bases from J, the gap between germline ends came to 14 bases. In germline, CDR1 is SGHRS, CDR2 YFSETQ. This CDR3 has 15 residues. Here the CDR3 DNA reads TGCGCCAGCAGCTTGGAGCCGGGGTCCGAGGAGACCCAGTACTTC. Its translation is CASSLEPGSEETQYF.

Notes on this clonotype: One junction end does not reproduce the germline sequence, and a read error may be involved. This rearrangement joins TRBV7-2 to TRBJ2-4; D is possibly TRBD2 (5 bases). The end of the DNA fits TRBJ2-7 better, so the J call may be wrong. Germline V gene lookup returns CDR1 SGHTA and CDR2 FQGNSA. There are 15 residues in the CDR3. Written as DNA, the CDR3 is TGTGTCAGCAGCTTATTGTGGTTCGCGGGCTACGAGCAGTACTTC. Its protein product is CVSSLLWFAGYEQYF.

The chain couples TRBV29-1 to TRBJ1-1; no clear D gene. Looked up from germline, CDR1 is SQVTM and CDR2 is ANQGSEA. Between the trimmed V and J ends, which lost 7 bases and 4 bases, there was a span of 16 bases. The length of the CDR3 is 13 residues. The DNA of the CDR3 is TGCAGCGCCAACGGACGTCCGAGCACTGAAGCTTTCTTT. Its translation is CSANGRPSTEAFF.

This clonotype was seen more than once but under ten times. The chain recombines TRBV20-1 with TRBJ1-4; possibly TRBD1 for D (5 bases). Trimming left V 6 bases short and J 3 bases short, with 14 bases between. The length of the CDR3 is 14 residues. CDR1 is DFQATT, CDR2 SNEGSKA, per germline (reference sequence). DNA for the CDR3: TGCAGTGCAGGCTATGGGACCTCTAATGAAAAACTGTTTTTT. Its translation: CSAGYGTSNEKLFF.

In DNA form, the CDR3 reads TGCAGTGCTAGAGACCCAGGAGTCGAGAAAGAGACCCAGTACTTC. Amino acids: CSARDPGVEKETQYF. This sequence joins TRBV20-1 and TRBJ2-7; D gene ambiguous. The better agreement between TRBJ2-5 and the DNA end casts doubt on the J call. Germline V gene data show CDR1 as DFQATT and CDR2 as SNEGSKA (reference sequence). This CDR3 is 15 amino acids long.

The gene calls are TRBV5-1 and TRBJ2-3, with D hard to call. Germline V CDR1 and CDR2: SGHRS, YFSETQ. Deletions cut 0 bases from V and 4 bases from J, with 12 bases between. The CDR3 is 15 residues long. The CDR3 spells CASSLEPSGADTQYF. For the CDR3, the DNA is TGCGCCAGCAGCTTGGAGCCCTCTGGGGCAGATACGCAGTATTTT.

The gene calls are TRBV6-6 and TRBJ2-2; 10 bases are a match to TRBD1. Germline CDR1 is MNHNY and CDR2 is SVGAGI (reference sequence). This CDR3 is built from 15 residues. V dropped 8 bases and J dropped 6; count of bases not matched to a gene: 9. CDR3 nucleotide sequence: TGTGCCAGCTTTTACGGACAGGGGGAGTCCGGGGAGCTGTTTTTT. It codes for CASFYGQGESGELFF.

This clonotype has more than one count but fewer than ten. This chain connects TRBV5-1 to TRBJ2-1; 10 bases fit TRBD1. The CDR3 consists of 14 residues. Germline CDR1 SGHRS, CDR2 YFSETQ. V trimming: 4 bases; J trimming: 9 bases; junction bases outside the gene matches: 7. Written as DNA, the CDR3 is TGCGCCAGCAGCCCGGGGACAGGGGACGGTGAGCAGTTCTTC. This codes for CASSPGTGDGEQFF.

The V gene is TRBV12-3 or TRBV12-4, the J gene TRBJ1-5; D ambiguous. There are 13 residues in the CDR3. V was cut by 5 bases and J by 0 bases, with 5 bases left in between. The CDR3 region is CASSTHSNQPQHF. The CDR3 region has the DNA TGTGCCAGCAGTACCCATAGCAATCAGCCCCAGCATTTT.

Note on this clonotype: A much larger clone differs from this one at a single base, so this may be a read error. The J gene is TRBJ2-1, the V gene TRBV4-2; no reliable D call. The CDR3 runs 18 residues. Germline V lookup: CDR1 LGHNA, CDR2 YNFKEQ. Trimming shortened V by 0 bases and J by 3 bases, and 18 bases separated the two germline ends. CDR3 sequence reads: CASSQDLMQASIYNEQFF. The CDR3, as DNA: TGTGCCAGCAGCCAAGATCTTATGCAGGCCTCTATCTACAATGAGCAGTTCTTC.

A few counts support this clonotype. The chain combines TRBV6-1 with TRBJ2-1; D remains unclear. Trimming took off 1 base at V and 4 bases at J, with 2 bases between the two ends. The CDR3 totals 12 residues. Per germline, CDR1 MNHNS and CDR2 SASEGT. The CDR3 is CASSEVYNEQFF. In DNA form, the CDR3 reads TGTGCCAGCAGTGAAGTTTACAATGAGCAGTTCTTC.